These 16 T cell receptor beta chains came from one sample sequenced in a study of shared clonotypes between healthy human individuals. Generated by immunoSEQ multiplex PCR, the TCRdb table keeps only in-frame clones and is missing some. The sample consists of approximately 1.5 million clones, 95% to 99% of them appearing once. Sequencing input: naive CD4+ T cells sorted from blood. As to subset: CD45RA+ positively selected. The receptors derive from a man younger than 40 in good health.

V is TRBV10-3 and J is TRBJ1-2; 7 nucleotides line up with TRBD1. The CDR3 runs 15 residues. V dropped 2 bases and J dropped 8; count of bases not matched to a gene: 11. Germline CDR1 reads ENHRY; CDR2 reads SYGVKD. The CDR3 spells CAISEGLPGGYGYTF. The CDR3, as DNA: TGTGCCATCAGTGAGGGGCTCCCAGGGGGGTACGGCTACACCTTC.

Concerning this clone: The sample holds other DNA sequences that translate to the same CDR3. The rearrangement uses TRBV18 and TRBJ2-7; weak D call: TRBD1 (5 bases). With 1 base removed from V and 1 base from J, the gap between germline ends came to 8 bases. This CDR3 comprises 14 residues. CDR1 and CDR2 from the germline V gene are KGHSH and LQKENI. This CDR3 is CASSPLDTSYEQYF. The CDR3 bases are TGTGCCAGCTCACCACTGGACACTTCCTACGAGCAGTACTTC.

This CDR3 reads CASSGKLRQGYEKLFF. In DNA form, the CDR3 reads TGTGCCAGCAGTGGCAAGTTGCGACAGGGCTATGAAAAACTGTTTTTT. V gene TRBV6-1 combines with J gene TRBJ1-4; 7 nucleotides align to TRBD1. Germline assignment: CDR1 MNHNS and CDR2 SASEGT. J was trimmed by 6 bases and V by 4 bases; bases with no gene match: 11. CDR3 size: 16 residues.

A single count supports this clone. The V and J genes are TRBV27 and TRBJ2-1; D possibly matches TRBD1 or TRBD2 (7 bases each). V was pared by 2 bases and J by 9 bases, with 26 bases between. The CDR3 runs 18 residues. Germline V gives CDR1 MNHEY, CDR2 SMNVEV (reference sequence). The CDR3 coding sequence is TGTGCCAGCAGTTTAATGTCACCGGGACTACAAGCAGGGGGTGAGCAGTTCTTC. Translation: CASSLMSPGLQAGGEQFF.

The CDR3 loop is CASSLRTGGTEAFF. The CDR3 bases are TGTGCCAGCAGCTTAAGAACAGGGGGGACTGAAGCTTTCTTT. The gene calls are TRBV7-2 and TRBJ1-1; 8 bases align to TRBD1. V lost 2 bases, J lost 5 bases, and 4 bases stayed unmatched. The CDR3 has 14 amino acids. Germline loops: CDR1 SGHTA, CDR2 FQGNSA.

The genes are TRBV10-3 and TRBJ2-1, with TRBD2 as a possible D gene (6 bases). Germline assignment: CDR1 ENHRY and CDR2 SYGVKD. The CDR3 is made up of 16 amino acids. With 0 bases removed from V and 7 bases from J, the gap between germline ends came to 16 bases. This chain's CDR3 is CAISESKLISGNEQFF. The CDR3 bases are TGTGCCATCAGTGAGTCGAAGTTGATTAGCGGTAATGAGCAGTTCTTC.

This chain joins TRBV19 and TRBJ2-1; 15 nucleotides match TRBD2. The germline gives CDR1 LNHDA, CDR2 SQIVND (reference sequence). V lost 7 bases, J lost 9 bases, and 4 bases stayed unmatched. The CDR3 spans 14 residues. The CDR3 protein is CASNGLAGGREQFF. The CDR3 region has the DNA TGTGCCAGTAACGGACTAGCGGGAGGGCGTGAGCAGTTCTTC.

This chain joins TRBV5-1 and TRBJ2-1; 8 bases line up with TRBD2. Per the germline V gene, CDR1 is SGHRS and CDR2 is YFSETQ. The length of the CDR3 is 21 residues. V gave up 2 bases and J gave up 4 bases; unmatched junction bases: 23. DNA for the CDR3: TGCGCCAGCAGCTTAGGTAGTGGGACTAGTTTCGAGTCACCCCCATACAATGAGCAGTTCTTC. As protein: CASSLGSGTSFESPPYNEQFF.

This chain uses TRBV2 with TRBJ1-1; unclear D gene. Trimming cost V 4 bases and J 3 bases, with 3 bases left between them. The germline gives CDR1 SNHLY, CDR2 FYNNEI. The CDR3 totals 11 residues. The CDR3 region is CASSADTEAFF. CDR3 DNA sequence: TGTGCCAGCAGTGCAGACACTGAAGCTTTCTTT.

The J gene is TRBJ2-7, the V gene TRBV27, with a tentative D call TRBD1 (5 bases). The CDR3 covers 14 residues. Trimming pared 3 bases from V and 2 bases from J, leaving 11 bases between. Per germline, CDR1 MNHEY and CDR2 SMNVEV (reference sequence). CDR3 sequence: CASSLSGFTYEQYF. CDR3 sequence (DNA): TGTGCCAGCAGTTTGTCAGGGTTTACCTACGAGCAGTACTTC.

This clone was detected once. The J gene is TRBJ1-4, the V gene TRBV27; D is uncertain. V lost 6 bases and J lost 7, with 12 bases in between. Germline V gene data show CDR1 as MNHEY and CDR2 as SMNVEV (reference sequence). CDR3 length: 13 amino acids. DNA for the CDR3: TGTGCCAGCAGCCGACTCGGTGGTGAAAAACTGTTTTTT. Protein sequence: CASSRLGGEKLFF. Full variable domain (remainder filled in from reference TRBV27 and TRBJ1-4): EAQVTQNPRYLITVTGKKLTVTCSQNMNHEYMSWYRQDPGLGLRQIYYSMNVEVTDKGDVPEGYKVSRKEKRNFPLILESPSPNQTSLYFCASSRLGGEKLFFGSGTQLSVL.

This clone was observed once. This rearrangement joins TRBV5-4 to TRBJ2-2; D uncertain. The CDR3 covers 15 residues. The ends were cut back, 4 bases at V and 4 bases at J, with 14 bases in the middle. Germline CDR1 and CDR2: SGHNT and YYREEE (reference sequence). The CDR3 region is CASSLGRSLTGELFF. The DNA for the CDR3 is TGTGCCAGCAGCCTGGGCCGGTCCCTCACCGGGGAGCTGTTTTTT.

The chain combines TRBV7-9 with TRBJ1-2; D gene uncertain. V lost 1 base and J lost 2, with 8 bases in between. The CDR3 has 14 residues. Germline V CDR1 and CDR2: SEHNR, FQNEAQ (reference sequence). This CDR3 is CASSLESGNYGYTF. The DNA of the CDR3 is TGTGCCAGCAGCTTAGAATCGGGGAACTATGGCTACACCTTC.

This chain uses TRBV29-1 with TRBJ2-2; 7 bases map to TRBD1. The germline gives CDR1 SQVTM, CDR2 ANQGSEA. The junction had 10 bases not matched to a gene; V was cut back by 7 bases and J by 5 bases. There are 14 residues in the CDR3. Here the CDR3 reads CSARPDRWTGELFF. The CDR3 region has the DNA TGCAGCGCCCGCCCGGACAGGTGGACCGGGGAGCTGTTTTTT.

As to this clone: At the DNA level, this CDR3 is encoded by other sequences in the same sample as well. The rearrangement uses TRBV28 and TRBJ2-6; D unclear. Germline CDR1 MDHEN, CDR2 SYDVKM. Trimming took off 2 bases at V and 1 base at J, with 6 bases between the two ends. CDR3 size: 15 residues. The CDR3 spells CASSLRVSGANVLTF. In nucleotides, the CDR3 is TGTGCCAGCAGTTTACGAGTTTCTGGGGCCAACGTCCTGACTTTC.

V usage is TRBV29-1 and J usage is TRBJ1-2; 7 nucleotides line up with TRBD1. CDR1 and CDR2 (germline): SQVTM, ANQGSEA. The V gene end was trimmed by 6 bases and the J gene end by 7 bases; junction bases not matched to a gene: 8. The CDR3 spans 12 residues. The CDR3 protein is CSVVTGDSGYTF. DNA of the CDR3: TGCAGCGTGGTAACAGGGGACAGTGGCTACACCTTC.